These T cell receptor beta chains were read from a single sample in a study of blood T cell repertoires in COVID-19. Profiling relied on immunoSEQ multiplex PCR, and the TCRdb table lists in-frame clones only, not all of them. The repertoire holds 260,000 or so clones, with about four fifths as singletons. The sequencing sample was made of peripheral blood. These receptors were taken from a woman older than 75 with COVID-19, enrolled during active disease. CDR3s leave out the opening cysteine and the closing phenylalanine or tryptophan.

CDR3 protein: ASSVGQGRGYT
J gene: TRBJ1-2
V gene: TRBV7-3

CDR3 protein: ATSRGQSQETQY
J gene: TRBJ2-5
V gene: TRBV15

CDR3 protein: ASRAGTDPYYGYT
J gene: TRBJ1-2
V gene: TRBV6-5

CDR3 protein: ASSLGLAGVGEQY
J gene: TRBJ2-7
V gene: TRBV7-2

CDR3 protein: ASSYGGTGVGYT
J gene: TRBJ1-2
V gene: TRBV6-2/TRBV6-3

CDR3 protein: ASSSREGLNEKLF
J gene: TRBJ1-4
V gene: TRBV7-2

CDR3 protein: ASTSPGMNTEAF
J gene: TRBJ1-1
V gene: TRBV28

CDR3 protein: ASRGLAVINTGELF
J gene: TRBJ2-2
V gene: TRBV28

CDR3 protein: ASSLNPAGGPQDTQY
J gene: TRBJ2-3
V gene: TRBV5-1

CDR3 protein: ASSFAGLDTQY
J gene: TRBJ2-3
V gene: TRBV7-3

CDR3 protein: ASSYKQGALGYT
J gene: TRBJ1-2
V gene: TRBV6-5

CDR3 protein: ASSLSRLEQF
J gene: TRBJ2-1
V gene: TRBV7-2

CDR3 protein: ASGKDRGEAF
J gene: TRBJ1-1
V gene: TRBV11-2

CDR3 protein: ASSHAVYEQY
J gene: TRBJ2-7
V gene: TRBV3-1/TRBV3-2

CDR3 protein: ASSLGARAQAF
J gene: TRBJ1-1
V gene: TRBV27

CDR3 protein: ASSLLLATNEKLF
J gene: TRBJ1-4
V gene: TRBV28

CDR3 protein: SVIPSGRAYEQY
J gene: TRBJ2-7
V gene: TRBV29-1

CDR3 protein: ASSWTGCRSPLH
J gene: TRBJ1-6
V gene: TRBV6-7

CDR3 protein: ASSLGTGAGNTIY
J gene: TRBJ1-3
V gene: TRBV7-2

CDR3 protein: ASSNTYQPQH
J gene: TRBJ1-5
V gene: TRBV6-2/TRBV6-3

CDR3 protein: ASSFAGGETQY
J gene: TRBJ2-5
V gene: TRBV27

CDR3 protein: ASSLADRNTEAF
J gene: TRBJ1-1
V gene: TRBV5-1

CDR3 protein: ASTGGSYNSPLH
J gene: TRBJ1-6
V gene: TRBV19

CDR3 protein: ASSQSRSPLH
J gene: TRBJ1-6
V gene: TRBV3-1/TRBV3-2

CDR3 protein: ASSLAPGQYLSYEQY
J gene: TRBJ2-7
V gene: TRBV7-8

CDR3 protein: ASSPPSGREETQY
J gene: TRBJ2-5
V gene: TRBV7-9

CDR3 protein: ASSLPKSEQF
J gene: TRBJ2-1
V gene: TRBV7-9

CDR3 protein: ASSLPGLAGAYEQY
J gene: TRBJ2-7
V gene: TRBV28

CDR3 protein: ASSLRGFGENSPLH
J gene: TRBJ1-6
V gene: TRBV5-1

CDR3 protein: ASSLAGGIGYEQY
J gene: TRBJ2-7
V gene: TRBV5-4

CDR3 protein: ASRSAGDSNQPQH
J gene: TRBJ1-5
V gene: TRBV28

CDR3 protein: ASSLGGGVNEQF
J gene: TRBJ2-1
V gene: TRBV13

CDR3 protein: ASSLLGQVLNTEAF
J gene: TRBJ1-1
V gene: TRBV7-3

CDR3 protein: ASSQGDGRPNEQF
J gene: TRBJ2-1
V gene: TRBV14

CDR3 protein: ASGTLNQPQH
J gene: TRBJ1-5
V gene: TRBV6-6

CDR3 protein: SVGEGSGNTIY
J gene: TRBJ1-3
V gene: TRBV29-1

CDR3 protein: ASRGTGWAGYT
J gene: TRBJ1-2
V gene: TRBV2

CDR3 protein: ASSRGRTGTDTQY
J gene: TRBJ2-3
V gene: TRBV6-5

CDR3 protein: ASSRGSGGTEAF
J gene: TRBJ1-1
V gene: TRBV5-6

CDR3 protein: ASSLDGGRGQPQH
J gene: TRBJ1-5
V gene: TRBV7-2

CDR3 protein: ASSLASGTGGGAQY
J gene: TRBJ2-3
V gene: TRBV7-2